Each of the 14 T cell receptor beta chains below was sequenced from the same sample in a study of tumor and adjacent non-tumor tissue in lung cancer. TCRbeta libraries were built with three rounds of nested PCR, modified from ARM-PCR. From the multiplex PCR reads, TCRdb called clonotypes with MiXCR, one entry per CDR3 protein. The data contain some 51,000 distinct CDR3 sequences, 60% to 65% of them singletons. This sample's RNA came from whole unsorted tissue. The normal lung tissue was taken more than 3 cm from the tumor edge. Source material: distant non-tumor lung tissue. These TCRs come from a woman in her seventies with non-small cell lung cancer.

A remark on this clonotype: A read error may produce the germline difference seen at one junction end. CDR3 nucleotide sequence: TGCGCCAGCAGCCAACGGGGACAGGACACCGGGGAGCTGTGTTTT. Its protein product is CASSQRGQDTGELCF. The genes are TRBV4-1 and TRBJ2-2, with 8 bases fitting TRBD1. The length of the CDR3 is 15 residues. Germline CDR1 MGHRA, CDR2 YSYEKL.

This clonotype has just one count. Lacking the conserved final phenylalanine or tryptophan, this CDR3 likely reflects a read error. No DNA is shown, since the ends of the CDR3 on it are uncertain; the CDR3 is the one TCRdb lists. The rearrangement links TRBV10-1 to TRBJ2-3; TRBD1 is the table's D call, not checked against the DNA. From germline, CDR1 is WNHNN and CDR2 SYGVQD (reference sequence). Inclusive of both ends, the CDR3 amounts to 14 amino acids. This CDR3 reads CASSGQAWSDTQYL.

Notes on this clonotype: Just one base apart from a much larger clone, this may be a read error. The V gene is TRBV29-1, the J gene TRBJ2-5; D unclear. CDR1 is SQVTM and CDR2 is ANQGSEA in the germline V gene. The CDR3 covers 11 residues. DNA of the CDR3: TGCAGCATCAACAATCAAGGGACCCAGTACTTC. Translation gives CSINNQGTQYF.

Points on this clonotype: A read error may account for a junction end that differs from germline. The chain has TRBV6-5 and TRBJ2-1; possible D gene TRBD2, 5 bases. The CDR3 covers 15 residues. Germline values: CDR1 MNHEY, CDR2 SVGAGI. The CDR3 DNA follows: TGTGTCAGCAGTTATGGGGAGATCTGTTACAATGAGCAGTTCTTC. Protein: CVSSYGEICYNEQFF.

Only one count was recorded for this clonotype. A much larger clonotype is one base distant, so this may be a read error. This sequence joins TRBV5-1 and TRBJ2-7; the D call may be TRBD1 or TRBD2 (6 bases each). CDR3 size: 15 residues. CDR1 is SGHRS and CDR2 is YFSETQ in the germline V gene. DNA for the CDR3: TGCGACAGCAGCTTGGAAATGGGGGGCACCTACGAGCAGTACTTC. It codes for CDSSLEMGGTYEQYF.

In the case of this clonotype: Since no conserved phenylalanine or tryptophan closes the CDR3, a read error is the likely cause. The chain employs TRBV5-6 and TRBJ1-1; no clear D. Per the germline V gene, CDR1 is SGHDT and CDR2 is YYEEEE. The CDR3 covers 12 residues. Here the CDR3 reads CACSSSSREAFS. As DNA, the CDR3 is TGTGCCTGCAGCTCCTCTTCCAGGGAAGCTTTCTCT.

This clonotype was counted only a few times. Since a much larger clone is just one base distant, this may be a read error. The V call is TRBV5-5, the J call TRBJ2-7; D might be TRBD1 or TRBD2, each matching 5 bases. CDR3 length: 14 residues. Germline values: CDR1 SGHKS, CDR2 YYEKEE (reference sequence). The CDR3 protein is CASSLAYGAHEQCF. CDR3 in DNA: TGTGCCAGCAGCTTGGCTTACGGGGCTCACGAGCAGTGCTTC.

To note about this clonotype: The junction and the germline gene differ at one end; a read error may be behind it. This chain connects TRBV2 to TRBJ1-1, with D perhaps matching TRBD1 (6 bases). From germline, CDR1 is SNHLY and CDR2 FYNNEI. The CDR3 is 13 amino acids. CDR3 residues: CVSSRDGGELAFF. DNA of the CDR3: TGCGTCAGCAGCCGTGACGGGGGCGAGTTAGCTTTCTTT.

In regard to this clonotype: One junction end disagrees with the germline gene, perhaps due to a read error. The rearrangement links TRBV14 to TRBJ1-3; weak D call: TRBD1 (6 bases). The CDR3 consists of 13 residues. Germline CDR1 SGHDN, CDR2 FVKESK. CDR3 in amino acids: CVSRGPVENTIYF. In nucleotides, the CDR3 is TGTGTCAGCAGGGGACCCGTGGAGAACACCATATATTTT.

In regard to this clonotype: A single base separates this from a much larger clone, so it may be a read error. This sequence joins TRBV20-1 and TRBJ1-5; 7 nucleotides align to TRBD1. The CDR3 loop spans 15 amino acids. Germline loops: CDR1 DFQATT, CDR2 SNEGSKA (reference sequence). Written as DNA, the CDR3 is TGCGGTGCTAGAGCCGGGACAGATAGCAATCAGCCCCAGCATTTT. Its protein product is CGARAGTDSNQPQHF.

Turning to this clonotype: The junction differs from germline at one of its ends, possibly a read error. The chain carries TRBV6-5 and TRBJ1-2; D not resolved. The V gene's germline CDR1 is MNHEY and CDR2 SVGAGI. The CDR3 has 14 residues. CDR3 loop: CASSYRVGNYGYTF. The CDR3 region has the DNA TGTGCCAGCAGTTACCGGGTAGGGAACTACGGCTACACCTTC.

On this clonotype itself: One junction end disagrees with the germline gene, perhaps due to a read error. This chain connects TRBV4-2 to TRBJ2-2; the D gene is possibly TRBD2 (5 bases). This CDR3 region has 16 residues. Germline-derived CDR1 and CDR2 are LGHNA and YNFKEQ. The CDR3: CANSPDWATNTGELLF. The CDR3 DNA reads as TGTGCCAACAGCCCAGATTGGGCCACGAACACCGGGGAGCTGTTGTTT.

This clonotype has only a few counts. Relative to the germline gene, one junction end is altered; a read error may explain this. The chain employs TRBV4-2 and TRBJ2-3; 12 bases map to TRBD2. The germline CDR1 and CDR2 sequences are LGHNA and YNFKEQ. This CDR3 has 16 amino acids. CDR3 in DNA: TGTGCCAGCAGCCAAGGGACTAGCGGGACCCCAGATACTCAGTATTTT. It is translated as CASSQGTSGTPDTQYF.

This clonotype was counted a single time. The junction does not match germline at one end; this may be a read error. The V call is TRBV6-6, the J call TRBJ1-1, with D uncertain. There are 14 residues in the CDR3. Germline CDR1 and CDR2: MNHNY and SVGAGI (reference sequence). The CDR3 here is CASSYQSTNTEAFF. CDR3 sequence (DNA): TGTGCCAGTAGTTACCAGAGTACGAACACTGAAGCTTTCTTT.